This TCR beta chain originates from a study of technical replicates of blood from a few donors. V lost 0 bases and J 4 bases, leaving 16 bases between the germline ends. The CDR3 is 17 residues long. Germline V gene sequence: CDR1 SGDLS, CDR2 YYNGEE. The table came from immunoSEQ multiplex PCR; TCRdb's copy has only in-frame clones and leaves some out. The table records 70,000 to 95,000 clones, more than 85% of them present only once. Sequenced sample: T cells isolated from PBMCs. The TCR was taken from a human donor in good health. The chain is built from TRBV9 and TRBJ2-2, with D possibly TRBD1 on 6 matching bases. CDR3 loop: CASSVDPGAGVTGELFF. CDR3 bases: TGTGCCAGCAGCGTAGATCCAGGGGCTGGTGTCACCGGGGAGCTGTTTTTT.